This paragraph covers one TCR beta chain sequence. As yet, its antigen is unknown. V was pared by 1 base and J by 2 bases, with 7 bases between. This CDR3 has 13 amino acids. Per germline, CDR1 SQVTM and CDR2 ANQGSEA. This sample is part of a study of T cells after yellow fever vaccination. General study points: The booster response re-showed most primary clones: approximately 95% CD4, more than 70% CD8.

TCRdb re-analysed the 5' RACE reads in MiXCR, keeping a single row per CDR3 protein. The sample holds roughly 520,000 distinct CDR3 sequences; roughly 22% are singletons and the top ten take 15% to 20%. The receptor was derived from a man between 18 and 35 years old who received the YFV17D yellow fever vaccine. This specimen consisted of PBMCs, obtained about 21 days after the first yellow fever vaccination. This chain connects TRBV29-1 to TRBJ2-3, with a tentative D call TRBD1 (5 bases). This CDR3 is CSVEGGPTDTQYF. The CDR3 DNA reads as TGCAGCGTTGAAGGGGGCCCCACAGATACGCAGTATTTT.